The 12 T cell receptor beta chains given below trace back to one sample, sequenced in a study of blood T cell repertoires in COVID-19. Repertoires were generated with immunoSEQ multiplex PCR, while TCRdb's copy carries only in-frame clones and drops some. The table records more than 45,000 clones, 87% of them present only once. The source material was peripheral blood. The receptor source for this set is a woman over 75 with COVID-19, enrolled during active disease.

The gene calls are TRBV7-2 and TRBJ2-5; D perhaps matches TRBD1 (6 bases). Trimming cost V 4 bases and J 5 bases, with 14 bases left between them. CDR1 is SGHTA, CDR2 FQGNSA, per germline. The CDR3 has 14 residues. The CDR3 protein is CASSSTRGRETQYF. CDR3 DNA sequence: TGTGCCAGCAGCTCAACCAGGGGACGGGAGACCCAGTACTTC. Variable domain in full (rest from reference TRBV7-2 and TRBJ2-5): GAGVSQSPSNKVTEKGKDVELRCDPISGHTALYWYRQSLGQGLEFLIYFQGNSAPDKSGLPSDRFSAERTGGSVSTLTIQRTQQEDSAVYLCASSSTRGRETQYFGPGTRLLVL.

The sample holds one count of this clone. One end of the junction does not line up with germline, which may come from a read error. V and J are TRBV2 and TRBJ1-2; 8 bases agree with TRBD1. The CDR3 runs 14 residues. The germline CDR1 and CDR2 sequences are SNHLY and FYNNEI. CDR3 in amino acids: CASSELGTGFFSSF. The CDR3 nucleotides are TGTGCCAGCAGTGAACTAGGGACAGGTTTTTTCTCCTCCTTC.

This clone was observed a single time. The J gene is TRBJ2-5, the V gene TRBV9; D is undetermined. The germline V gene encodes CDR1 SGDLS and CDR2 YYNGEE. V was pared by 3 bases and J by 5 bases, with 8 bases between. The CDR3 spans 12 residues. CDR3 in amino acids: CASSAVGETQYF. The DNA for the CDR3 is TGTGCCAGCAGCGCAGTCGGGGAGACCCAGTACTTC. Looking up the rest from reference TRBV9 and TRBJ2-5 gives the full variable domain: DSGVTQTPKHLITATGQRVTLRCSPRSGDLSVYWYQQSLDQGLQFLIQYYNGEERAKGNILERFSAQQFPDLHSELNLSSLELGDSALYFCASSAVGETQYFGPGTRLLVL.

The chain carries TRBV30 and TRBJ1-1; the D is unclear. V lost 1 base to trimming and J lost 1 base, with 4 bases between them. The CDR3 has 12 residues. The V gene's germline CDR1 is GTSNPN and CDR2 SVGIG (reference sequence). The CDR3 protein is CAWSGRNTEAFF. The CDR3 bases are TGTGCCTGGAGTGGTAGGAACACTGAAGCTTTCTTT. The full variable domain, in which reference TRBV30 and TRBJ1-1 provide the parts outside the CDR3, is SQTIHQWPATLVQPVGSPLSLECTVEGTSNPNLYWYRQAAGRGLQLLFYSVGIGQISSEVPQNLSASRPQDRQFILSSKKLLLSDSGFYLCAWSGRNTEAFFGQGTRLTVV.

The chain joins TRBV5-1 to TRBJ1-4; TRBD1 matches at 7 bases. Trimming took 3 bases from V and 1 from J; bases not matched to a gene: 0. Per the germline V gene, CDR1 is SGHRS and CDR2 is YFSETQ. The CDR3 sequence is 14 residues long. CDR3 loop: CASSSGGTNEKLFF. CDR3 nucleotide sequence: TGCGCCAGCAGCTCAGGGGGAACTAATGAAAAACTGTTTTTT.

V and J are TRBV29-1 and TRBJ1-5; no reliable D call. Germline CDR1 is SQVTM and CDR2 is ANQGSEA. V dropped 0 bases and J dropped 9 bases, with 12 bases sitting between them. This CDR3 region has 13 residues. The CDR3 DNA follows: TGCAGCGTTGAAGATCAGGCCGGAGGGCCCCAGCATTTT. Translation gives CSVEDQAGGPQHF.

CDR3 coding DNA: TGTGCCACCAGCAGAGTGAGGACTAGCGGGGGGGCCGGCAATGAGCAGTTCTTC. It specifies CATSRVRTSGGAGNEQFF. The chain carries TRBV15 and TRBJ2-1, with 15 bases lining up with TRBD2. Germline-derived CDR1 and CDR2 are LNHNV and YYDKDF (reference sequence). CDR3 length: 18 amino acids. The V and J ends lost 1 base and 6 bases, in that order; junction bases with no gene match: 7.

V is TRBV6-4 and J is TRBJ1-1; TRBD1 matches at 8 bases. In germline, CDR1 is MRHNA, CDR2 SNTAGT. Unmatched junction bases numbered 3, after V lost 6 bases and J lost 0 bases. The CDR3 contains 14 residues. This chain's CDR3 is CASRGDRLNTEAFF. CDR3 DNA sequence: TGTGCCAGCAGAGGGGACAGGTTGAACACTGAAGCTTTCTTT.

This sequence joins TRBV27 and TRBJ2-1; maybe TRBD2 (6 bases). The CDR3 contains 15 residues. The germline V gene has CDR1 MNHEY and CDR2 SMNVEV (reference sequence). Between the trimmed V and J ends, which lost 5 bases and 8 bases, there was a span of 19 bases. The CDR3 is CASSGRTTSGDEQFF. The CDR3 nucleotides read TGTGCCAGCAGTGGACGGACTACTTCGGGGGATGAGCAGTTCTTC.

The rearrangement joins TRBV19 to TRBJ2-3, with D tentatively TRBD2 (7 bases). The CDR3 runs to 15 residues. The V and J ends lost 5 bases and 1 base respectively, with 13 bases between them. Germline CDR1 and CDR2: LNHDA and SQIVND (reference sequence). The CDR3 DNA follows: TGTGCCAGTAGTGTCTTAGGGGGGGGCACAGATACGCAGTATTTT. Its translation: CASSVLGGGTDTQYF.

V is TRBV6-2 or TRBV6-3 and J is TRBJ2-5, with 7 bases that match TRBD2. The CDR3 extends over 14 amino acids. V lost 5 bases and J lost 3; bases outside the gene matches: 6. CDR1 and CDR2 from the germline V gene are MNHEY and SVGEGT. CDR3 nucleotide sequence: TGTGCCAGCAGTCGCCCAGGGACTAAAGAGACCCAGTACTTC. This translates into CASSRPGTKETQYF.

This clone turned up a few times. The gene calls are TRBV6-5 and TRBJ1-6; maybe TRBD1 (5 bases). The germline V and J ends were trimmed by 8 bases and 10 bases, with 21 bases remaining between them. Germline assignment: CDR1 MNHEY and CDR2 SVGAGI. CDR3 size: 15 residues. The CDR3 loop reads CASSAGVMSKSPLHF. The CDR3 region has the DNA TGTGCCAGCTCCGCGGGGGTGATGAGTAAATCACCCCTCCACTTT.